This record covers a single T cell receptor beta chain. Antigen specificity is unknown. This CDR3 has 15 residues. The V segment lost 3 bases and the J segment 4 bases; nucleotides outside the gene matches: 3. Germline CDR1 is KGHSH and CDR2 is LQKENI. The data derive from a study of T cell responses to AZD1222 COVID-19 vaccine. Findings of the study overall: Variant regions that are unmutated are reportedly the target of nearly half of spike-specific TCRs. Donor demographics were predominantly white British with a female majority; clonal diversity may be underestimated. Dominant at 160-218 and 743-854, vaccine-associated CD4 TCRs also spanned spike.

Generated by immunoSEQ multiplex PCR, the TCRdb table keeps only in-frame clones and is missing some. The repertoire holds some 80,000 clones, with approximately 87% as singletons. This TCR was recovered from an adult in good health. The source material was peripheral blood, sampled on day 0 of AZD1222 vaccination. The chain couples TRBV18 to TRBJ2-2, with TRBD1 identical over 9 bases. CDR3 sequence reads: CASSPKTGGTGELFF. In DNA, the CDR3 is TGTGCCAGCTCACCCAAGACAGGGGGCACCGGGGAGCTGTTTTTT.